Listed here are 18 T cell receptor beta chains from one sample, sequenced in a study of T cells in Graves' hyperthyroidism and ophthalmopathy (dated by TCRdb to between 2018 and 2021). Library preparation was by multiplex PCR. The reads were generated on an Illumina HiSeq 2000. Amplification of TCR beta CDR3 regions was carried out from RNA transcripts. The TCR CDR3 was subjected to a first round of RT-PCR using the HTBI primer set and the Qiagen OneStep RT-PCR kit. The public reads were reanalyzed by TCRdb: fastp trimming at Q25, MiXCR alignment, in-frame beta chains only. Each entry merges the rows of one CDR3 protein and shows their most common DNA and genes. The sample records about 640,000 distinct CDR3 sequences, about 45% of which are singletons. The top ten clonotypes cover approximately 6.8% of the sample. Sequenced material: peripheral blood or thyroid tissue (not recorded which). These receptors came from an adult man with Graves' disease, either hyperthyroidism or ophthalmopathy (not recorded which).

This clonotype occurred many times. The chain couples TRBV5-1 to TRBJ1-3, with D tentatively TRBD1 (6 bases). Germline CDR1 is SGHRS and CDR2 is YFSETQ. This CDR3 comprises 15 residues. Trimming pared 3 bases from V and 2 bases from J, leaving 12 bases between. The DNA of the CDR3 is TGCGCCAGCAGCTCAACCGGGACAACTGGAAACACCATATATTTT. The encoded protein is CASSSTGTTGNTIYF.

This clonotype was counted a few times. At one of its ends the junction is not consistent with the germline gene, which may arise from a read error. The chain is built from TRBV12-3 or TRBV12-4 and TRBJ1-2; D unclear. The CDR3 spans 12 residues. The CDR3 spells CASSLLSPGTNF. CDR3 DNA sequence: TGTGCCAGCAGTTTACTCTCCCCGGGAACTAACTTC.

V gene TRBV2 combines with J gene TRBJ2-4, with D possibly TRBD1 on 6 matching bases. Germline CDR1 is SNHLY and CDR2 is FYNNEI. Trimming shortened V by 7 bases and J by 8 bases, and 15 bases separated the two germline ends. The CDR3 covers 13 residues. The CDR3 reads CASNEGRGDIQYF. DNA for the CDR3: TGTGCCAGCAACGAGGGCAGGGGAGACATTCAGTACTTC.

The chain is built from TRBV29-1 and TRBJ1-2, with D possibly matching TRBD1 (6 bases). With 5 bases removed from V and 7 bases from J, the gap between germline ends came to 14 bases. The germline V gene has CDR1 SQVTM and CDR2 ANQGSEA. This CDR3 region has 12 residues. The CDR3 DNA sequence: TGCAGCGTTTGGGGGCACAGCTCTGGCTACACCTTC. It codes for CSVWGHSSGYTF. The complete variable domain, with remaining parts taken from reference TRBV29-1 and TRBJ1-2, reads SAVISQKPSRDICQRGTSLTIQCQVDSQVTMMFWYRQQPGQSLTLIATANQGSEATYESGFVIDKFPISRPNLTFSTLTVSNMSPEDSSIYLCSVWGHSSGYTFGSGTRLTVV.

The CDR3 here is CASGSKTGGGQPQHF. The CDR3, as DNA: TGTGCTAGTGGTTCCAAAACGGGGGGTGGACAGCCCCAGCATTTT. The rearrangement links TRBV12-5 to TRBJ1-5; a weak D match, TRBD1 (5 bases). This CDR3 region has 15 residues. The V and J ends lost 4 bases and 7 bases respectively, with 17 bases between them. Germline V gene sequence: CDR1 LGHNT, CDR2 FRNRAP.

This clonotype was found many times. The chain has TRBV2 and TRBJ2-6; no clear D gene. Trimming pared 6 bases from V and 0 bases from J, leaving 6 bases between. The CDR3 covers 14 residues. Germline V lookup: CDR1 SNHLY, CDR2 FYNNEI. DNA of the CDR3: TGTGCCAGCAGGATGGGCTCTGGGGCCAACGTCCTGACTTTC. Amino acid sequence: CASRMGSGANVLTF.

Only one count was recorded for this clonotype. The junction and the germline gene differ at one end; a read error may be behind it. The chain employs TRBV7-9 and TRBJ1-5; TRBD1 matches at 9 bases. Germline V gives CDR1 SEHNR, CDR2 FQNEAQ (reference sequence). The CDR3 covers 14 residues. The CDR3 DNA sequence: TGTGCCAGCAGTTTAGGGACAGGGCGACAGCCCCAGCATTTT. It encodes CASSLGTGRQPQHF.

Of note for this clonotype: With a much larger clone just one base away, this may be a read error. The DNA for the CDR3 is TGTGCCAGTAGTACGGACAGGGGGCTCGGTGGCTACACCTTC. Amino acids: CASSTDRGLGGYTF. V gene TRBV19 combines with J gene TRBJ1-2; 11 nucleotides align to TRBD1. Per germline, CDR1 LNHDA and CDR2 SQIVND (reference sequence). This CDR3 comprises 14 residues. J gave up 7 bases and V 4 bases, and 5 bases lay outside the gene matches. The full variable domain, completed using reference TRBV19 and TRBJ1-2, is DGGITQSPKYLFRKEGQNVTLSCEQNLNHDAMYWYRQDPGQGLRLIYYSQIVNDFQKGDIAEGYSVSREKKESFPLTVTSAQKNPTAFYLCASSTDRGLGGYTFGSGTRLTVV.

V gene TRBV19 combines with J gene TRBJ2-6; no firm D call. V was trimmed by 5 bases and J by 0 bases, leaving 14 bases between them. Germline assignment: CDR1 LNHDA and CDR2 SQIVND (reference sequence). The CDR3 has 17 residues. DNA of the CDR3: TGTGCCAGTAGTGCCGAGAACAGCCTCTCTGGGGCCAACGTCCTGACTTTC. Protein: CASSAENSLSGANVLTF.

This clonotype was recorded at least ten times. V usage is TRBV25-1 and J usage is TRBJ1-2; D perhaps matches TRBD1 (5 bases). The ends were cut back, 4 bases at V and 3 bases at J, with 9 bases in the middle. CDR1 is MGHDK and CDR2 is SYGVNS in the germline V gene. This CDR3 has 13 residues. The CDR3 reads CASSGYRYYGYTF. The CDR3 coding sequence is TGTGCCAGCAGTGGATACAGGTACTATGGCTACACCTTC.

A word on this clonotype: A single base separates this from a much larger clone, so it may be a read error. J is TRBJ2-7 and V is TRBV15; perhaps TRBD1 as D (5 bases). CDR1 is LNHNV and CDR2 is YYDKDF in the germline V gene (reference sequence). The CDR3 sequence is 15 residues long. Deletions cut 0 bases from V and 6 bases from J, with 15 bases between. CDR3 bases: TGTGCCACCAGCAGAGATCGGTCGACAGTTCCCGAGCAGTACGTC. Its protein product is CATSRDRSTVPEQYV.

This clonotype was observed at least ten times. The V and J genes are TRBV12-3 or TRBV12-4 and TRBJ2-5; no clear D gene. Trimming removed 3 bases at V and 1 base at J, with 6 bases between. The CDR3 is 13 amino acids. CDR3 sequence (DNA): TGTGCCAGCAGTTTCAGTCCCCAAGAGACCCAGTACTTC. Translating it yields CASSFSPQETQYF.

The chain has TRBV12-3 or TRBV12-4 and TRBJ1-1; D ambiguous. V lost 8 bases to trimming and J lost 0 bases, with 13 bases between them. The CDR3 has 14 residues. The chain's CDR3 is CASSQSAMNTEAFF. CDR3 DNA sequence: TGTGCCAGCTCACAATCAGCCATGAACACTGAAGCTTTCTTT.

The CDR3 loop is CSVDGEGQGYTF. In nucleotides, the CDR3 is TGCAGCGTTGACGGGGAGGGTCAGGGCTACACCTTC. V is TRBV29-1 and J is TRBJ1-2; no definite D call. This CDR3 comprises 12 residues. CDR1 is SQVTM, CDR2 ANQGSEA, per germline. With 3 bases removed from V and 8 bases from J, the gap between germline ends came to 13 bases. The complete variable domain, with remaining parts taken from reference TRBV29-1 and TRBJ1-2, reads SAVISQKPSRDICQRGTSLTIQCQVDSQVTMMFWYRQQPGQSLTLIATANQGSEATYESGFVIDKFPISRPNLTFSTLTVSNMSPEDSSIYLCSVDGEGQGYTFGSGTRLTVV.

The chain has TRBV2 and TRBJ1-4; 7 positions match TRBD1. J gave up 7 bases and V 5 bases, and 10 bases lay outside the gene matches. This CDR3 contains 15 residues. CDR1 and CDR2 from the germline V gene are SNHLY and FYNNEI. CDR3 residues: CASSYLDRAGEKLFF. The CDR3 DNA reads TGTGCCAGCAGTTACTTAGACAGGGCGGGTGAAAAACTGTTTTTT. The full variable domain, rest sourced from reference TRBV2 and TRBJ1-4, is EPEVTQTPSHQVTQMGQEVILRCVPISNHLYFYWYRQILGQKVEFLVSFYNNEISEKSEIFDDQFSVERPDGSNFTLKIRSTKLEDSAMYFCASSYLDRAGEKLFFGSGTQLSVL.

At least ten counts were recorded for this clonotype. CDR3 DNA sequence: TGTGCCAGCAGCTTAGACAGGGGGTCCTACGAGCAGTACTTC. It is translated as CASSLDRGSYEQYF. The chain joins TRBV7-2 to TRBJ2-7, with 8 bases aligning to TRBD1. J lost 1 base, V lost 1 base, and 0 bases had no gene match. The CDR3 runs to 14 residues. Germline V lookup: CDR1 SGHTA, CDR2 FQGNSA.

The J gene is TRBJ1-1, the V gene TRBV19, with D unclear. Germline V gene lookup returns CDR1 LNHDA and CDR2 SQIVND (reference sequence). The V gene lost 3 bases and the J gene lost 7 bases, with 15 bases spanning the gap. The CDR3 totals 14 residues. CDR3 DNA: TGTGCCAGTAGTATGTGGGCAGAATACGGTGAAGCTTTCTTT. This codes for CASSMWAEYGEAFF. Filled out from reference TRBV19 and TRBJ1-1, the complete variable domain reads DGGITQSPKYLFRKEGQNVTLSCEQNLNHDAMYWYRQDPGQGLRLIYYSQIVNDFQKGDIAEGYSVSREKKESFPLTVTSAQKNPTAFYLCASSMWAEYGEAFFGQGTRLTVV.

The sample holds one count of this clonotype. The V and J genes are TRBV20-1 and TRBJ1-5; no clear D gene. The CDR3 spans 15 residues. Trimming pared 0 bases from V and 0 bases from J, leaving 9 bases between. CDR1 DFQATT and CDR2 SNEGSKA come from the germline V gene (reference sequence). CDR3 sequence: CSARESVGSNQPQHF. CDR3 bases: TGCAGTGCTAGAGAATCCGTCGGTAGCAATCAGCCCCAGCATTTT.